This T cell receptor beta chain was recorded in a study of T cells after yellow fever vaccination. Findings and limits, study-wide: Most clones from primary vaccination were detected again post-booster (roughly 96% CD4, roughly 85% CD8). Contamination by abundant bulk-population clonotypes could be present in FACS-sorted repertoires.

As TCR cDNA was made by 5'RACE template switching, a universal primer site and UMIs were added. TCRdb processed the 5' RACE reads anew with MiXCR; each CDR3 protein has one entry. The table shows around 530,000 distinct CDR3 sequences, with roughly 17% occurring only once. Per the germline V gene, CDR1 is DFQATT and CDR2 is SNEGSKA (reference sequence). The CDR3 consists of 12 residues. A word on this clonotype: Its specificity is unknown. Mismatch with germline at one junction end may stem from a read error.

Source: PBMCs, taken 5 days after the first yellow fever vaccination. This clonotype was sampled from a young man who received the YFV17D yellow fever vaccine. The chain couples TRBV20-1 to TRBJ1-2; 8 bases line up with TRBD1. As DNA, the CDR3 is TGCTGTGCTACCGACAGGGGAGAAGGCTACACCTTC. It encodes CCATDRGEGYTF.